Listed here are 13 T cell receptor beta chains from one sample, sequenced in a study of cytomegalovirus exposure and HLA in healthy donors (dated by TCRdb to 2017 to 2019). Receptor libraries were prepared by the immunoSEQ multiplex PCR assay. The multiplex PCR relied on a mix of 60 forward primers for TCR Vbeta segments and 13 reverse primers for TCR Jbeta segments. TCRdb took this table from immuneACCESS and kept in-frame rearrangements with V and J called. Such tables lack part of the clones; where checked against another copy, unresolved V genes explain under half of the gap, and the rest is unexplained. In this sample the table shows approximately 100,000 clones, 85% of which occur a single time. 6.5% to 9% of the sample is held by the ten biggest clonotypes. Sequences were obtained from PBMCs. These receptors were obtained from a man in his forties or fifties in good health and CMV-seropositive.

This clone was seen a few times. The chain combines TRBV5-1 with TRBJ2-2; TRBD1 matches at 8 bases. Per germline, CDR1 SGHRS and CDR2 YFSETQ. The CDR3 contains 14 residues. J lost 2 bases, V lost 4 bases, and 1 base had no gene match. The DNA of the CDR3 is TGCGCCAGCAGCGGACAGGGAAACACCGGGGAGCTGTTTTTT. Protein: CASSGQGNTGELFF.

This chain links TRBV27 with TRBJ1-1; possibly TRBD1 for D (5 bases). The CDR3 spans 16 residues. V was trimmed by 1 base and J by 1 base, leaving 13 bases between them. Per germline, CDR1 MNHEY and CDR2 SMNVEV (reference sequence). The CDR3 spells CASSLWQGKQNTEAFF. CDR3 nucleotides: TGTGCCAGCAGTTTATGGCAGGGAAAACAGAACACTGAAGCTTTCTTT.

The genes are TRBV5-4 and TRBJ1-1; no reliable D call. The CDR3 has 13 residues. V lost 3 bases and J lost 5, with 11 bases in between. Germline values: CDR1 SGHNT, CDR2 YYREEE (reference sequence). The CDR3 nucleotides are TGTGCCAGCAGCTCCCCGACTAGGACTGAAGCTTTCTTT. As protein: CASSSPTRTEAFF.

This clone is a singleton in its sample. The chain links TRBV2 to TRBJ2-3, with D perhaps TRBD1 (5 bases). Looked up from germline, CDR1 is SNHLY and CDR2 is FYNNEI. The CDR3 is made up of 16 amino acids. Trimming shortened V by 5 bases and J by 1 base, and 16 bases separated the two germline ends. The CDR3 DNA follows: TGTGCCAGCAGTCTCTCTGAGAAGACAGGCACAGATACGCAGTATTTT. Residues: CASSLSEKTGTDTQYF. Together with reference TRBV2 and TRBJ2-3, the CDR3 gives the full variable domain: EPEVTQTPSHQVTQMGQEVILRCVPISNHLYFYWYRQILGQKVEFLVSFYNNEISEKSEIFDDQFSVERPDGSNFTLKIRSTKLEDSAMYFCASSLSEKTGTDTQYFGPGTRLTVL.

The genes are TRBV12-5 and TRBJ2-7; TRBD2 matches at 7 bases. J was trimmed by 4 bases and V by 3 bases; bases with no gene match: 6. The germline CDR1 and CDR2 sequences are LGHNT and FRNRAP. The CDR3 has 14 amino acids. The DNA for the CDR3 is TGTGCTAGTGGTTTACGACTGGGGGGGTACGAGCAGTACTTC. Its protein is CASGLRLGGYEQYF. Filled out from reference TRBV12-5 and TRBJ2-7, the complete variable domain reads DARVTQTPRHKVTEMGQEVTMRCQPILGHNTVFWYRQTMMQGLELLAYFRNRAPLDDSGMPKDRFSAEMPDATLATLKIQPSEPRDSAVYFCASGLRLGGYEQYFGPGTRLTVT.

This chain uses TRBV2 with TRBJ2-1; 7 bases agree with TRBD1. The germline V gene encodes CDR1 SNHLY and CDR2 FYNNEI. The V and J ends lost 10 bases and 8 bases, in that order; junction bases with no gene match: 11. CDR3 length: 13 residues. CDR3 DNA sequence: TGTGCCAATGAGGACCGAGGGGGCGATGAGCAGTTCTTC. Protein product: CANEDRGGDEQFF.

The chain links TRBV6-1 to TRBJ2-5; a possible D gene is TRBD1 (6 bases). V lost 6 bases and J 2 bases, leaving 16 bases between the germline ends. The V gene's germline CDR1 is MNHNS and CDR2 SASEGT. The CDR3 runs 15 residues. The CDR3 loop reads CASSHGAQGQETQYF. CDR3 sequence (DNA): TGTGCCAGCAGCCACGGGGCCCAGGGGCAAGAGACCCAGTACTTC.

The gene calls are TRBV7-3 and TRBJ2-5; 8 bases align to TRBD2. The V gene's germline CDR1 is SGHTA and CDR2 FQGTGA. After removal of 5 bases from V and 1 base from J, the junction contained 3 bases not matched to a gene. The CDR3 is made up of 14 amino acids. CDR3 DNA sequence: TGTGCCAGCAGCGTAGCGGGGTCCCAAGAGACCCAGTACTTC. It specifies CASSVAGSQETQYF.

The chain has TRBV4-2 and TRBJ2-1; TRBD2 matches at 14 bases. Germline V gives CDR1 LGHNA, CDR2 YNFKEQ. V shed 6 bases and J 6 bases; nucleotides not matched to a gene: 4. This CDR3 is built from 15 residues. The DNA of the CDR3 is TGTGCCAGCAGAACCGGGACTAGCGGGAGCAATGAGCAGTTCTTC. Translating it yields CASRTGTSGSNEQFF.

This sequence joins TRBV6-1 and TRBJ2-7, with TRBD1 as a possible D gene (6 bases). Per the germline V gene, CDR1 is MNHNS and CDR2 is SASEGT. This CDR3 region has 17 residues. V was cut by 4 bases and J by 3 bases, with 22 bases left in between. CDR3 region: CASSVPPGQTKGYEQYF. In DNA form, the CDR3 reads TGTGCCAGCAGTGTACCCCCAGGACAGACGAAGGGCTACGAGCAGTACTTC.

The chain has TRBV5-4 and TRBJ1-5; 8 nucleotides match TRBD1. V shed 4 bases and J 4 bases; nucleotides not matched to a gene: 10. The CDR3 length is 16 residues. Germline values: CDR1 SGHNT, CDR2 YYREEE (reference sequence). This CDR3 reads CASSLAPGQVNQPQHF. The DNA for the CDR3 is TGTGCCAGCAGCCTTGCCCCGGGACAGGTAAATCAGCCCCAGCATTTT.

This rearrangement joins TRBV6-6 to TRBJ2-1; TRBD1 matches at 7 bases. Trimming took 7 bases from V and 9 from J; bases not matched to a gene: 12. The CDR3 spans 14 residues. The germline gives CDR1 MNHNY, CDR2 SVGAGI (reference sequence). The CDR3: CASIPLLTGPEQFF. The DNA for the CDR3 is TGTGCCAGCATACCCCTACTGACAGGGCCTGAGCAGTTCTTC.

The genes are TRBV6-1 and TRBJ1-1, with D possibly TRBD1 on 6 matching bases. The CDR3 extends over 14 amino acids. Germline CDR1 MNHNS, CDR2 SASEGT. The ends were cut back, 3 bases at V and 5 bases at J, with 13 bases in the middle. CDR3 amino acids: CASSEGHVRTEAFF. DNA for the CDR3: TGTGCCAGCAGTGAGGGACATGTGAGGACTGAAGCTTTCTTT.